This record covers a single T cell receptor beta chain. Its antigen is currently not known. No base quality values were provided; no much bigger clone lies one nucleotide off. The immunoSEQ assay was used for TRB CDR3 sequencing and data processing of tumor genomic DNA. TCRdb mirrors the immuneACCESS table, restricted to in-frame sequences. Some clones are absent from its copies; in checked studies, under half trace to an unresolved V gene, and the reason for the others is unknown. This sample has more than 12,000 clones in its table, and 76% of those were observed once. The ten largest clones capture approximately 17% of the sample. This record comes from a study of T cell repertoires in Merkel cell carcinoma (dated by TCRdb to about 2019). Notes on the research overall: The study excluded patients who had received intralesional immunotherapy or systemic immune checkpoint blockade before the biopsy. Inclusion required a diagnosis of MCPyV-positive Merkel cell carcinoma and successful in vitro expansion of tumor-infiltrating lymphocytes. The MCPyV-specific clonotypes were initially defined from expanded tumor-infiltrating lymphocytes through tetramer sorting, cloning and paired TCR sequencing. The investigation overall reported the following: Normal tissue biopsies were not studied.

Each study subject had MCPyV-positive Merkel cell carcinoma confirmed by biopsy and had serum antibodies to T-antigen that tested positive. Five or six adjacent 10-micron frozen tumor sections were used for genomic DNA extraction without cell sorting or culture. Roughly 5 x 5 x 5 mm of tumor biopsy tissue was frozen in optimal cutting temperature compound. In the frozen biopsy, scout sections stained with hematoxylin and eosin confirmed plenty of Merkel cell carcinoma along with infiltrating cells. The CDR3 covers 14 residues, taking in both the cysteine and the phenylalanine. The CDR3 DNA has 42 bases and is translated from base 1. Trimming costs V 5 bases and J 4 bases, and their ends lie 14 bases apart. CDR1 LGHDT and CDR2 YNNKEL are derived from the germline V gene (reference sequence).

The sequencing input was tumor tissue. The sequence derives from an adult with Merkel cell carcinoma. The rearrangement combines TRBV3-1 (or the pseudogene TRBV3-2) with TRBJ1-1; a tentative D call is TRBD1 (6 bases match). In nucleotide form, the sequence is TGTGCCAGCAGCTGGGGGGCGGCAGCCACTGAAGCTTTCTTT. Translated, it gives CASSWGAAATEAFF.